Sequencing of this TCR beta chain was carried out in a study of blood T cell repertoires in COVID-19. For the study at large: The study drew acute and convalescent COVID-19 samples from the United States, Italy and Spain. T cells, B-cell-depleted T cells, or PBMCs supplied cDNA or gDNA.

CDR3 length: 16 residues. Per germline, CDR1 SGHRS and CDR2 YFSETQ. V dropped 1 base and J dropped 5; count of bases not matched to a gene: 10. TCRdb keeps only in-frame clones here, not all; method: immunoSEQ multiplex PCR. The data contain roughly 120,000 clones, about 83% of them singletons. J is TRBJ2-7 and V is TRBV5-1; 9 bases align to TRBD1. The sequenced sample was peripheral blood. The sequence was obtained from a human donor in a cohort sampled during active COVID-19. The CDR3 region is CASSLRDRVFPNEQYF. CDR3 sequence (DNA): TGCGCCAGCAGCTTGAGGGACAGGGTTTTTCCCAACGAGCAGTACTTC.